The next 12 T cell receptor beta chains were all read from a single sample in a study of blood T cell repertoires in COVID-19. Profiled with immunoSEQ multiplex PCR; TCRdb holds only in-frame clones, not every one. Of 210,000 or so clones in the sample, 84% were seen once. The sample comprised PBMCs or T cells enriched from blood (not recorded which). These receptor sequences come from a man aged 55 to 69 who had recovered from COVID-19.

This chain connects TRBV6-5 to TRBJ1-3; D is uncertain. The CDR3 contains 16 residues. The V gene lost 0 bases and the J gene lost 0 bases, with 9 bases spanning the gap. Germline V lookup: CDR1 MNHEY, CDR2 SVGAGI. CDR3 DNA: TGTGCCAGCAGTTACTCTTATCAGGACTCTGGAAACACCATATATTTT. It encodes CASSYSYQDSGNTIYF.

V is TRBV27 and J is TRBJ1-2; weak D call: TRBD1 (5 bases). CDR1 is MNHEY, CDR2 SMNVEV, per germline (reference sequence). V was cut by 4 bases and J by 5 bases, with 17 bases left in between. The CDR3 has 15 amino acids. CDR3 bases: TGTGCCAGCAGTTACGATCCGACAGCTCCTTATGGCTACACCTTC. Translation: CASSYDPTAPYGYTF.

The chain has TRBV30 and TRBJ2-3, with TRBD1 matching 10 bases. Per germline, CDR1 GTSNPN and CDR2 SVGIG (reference sequence). Trimming at V came to 1 base and at J to 5 bases, leaving 9 bases not matched to a gene. This CDR3 region has 16 residues. The CDR3 is CAWSGGKTGGIDTQYF. CDR3 nucleotide sequence: TGTGCCTGGAGTGGAGGAAAGACAGGGGGCATAGATACGCAGTATTTT.

This clone was observed a handful of times. CDR3 DNA sequence: TGTGCCAGCTCACCACCGTCAGGGGGATACGAGCAGTACTTC. This encodes CASSPPSGGYEQYF. The chain uses TRBV18 and TRBJ2-7, with TRBD1 matching over 7 bases. The CDR3 loop spans 14 amino acids. Per the germline V gene, CDR1 is KGHSH and CDR2 is LQKENI. V lost 0 bases, J lost 4 bases, and 3 bases stayed unmatched. Drawing the rest from reference TRBV18 and TRBJ2-7, the complete variable domain is NAGVMQNPRHLVRRRGQEARLRCSPMKGHSHVYWYRQLPEEGLKFMVYLQKENIIDESGMPKERFSAEFPKEGPSILRIQQVVRGDSAAYFCASSPPSGGYEQYFGPGTRLTVT.

The gene calls are TRBV6-2 or TRBV6-3 and TRBJ1-5; TRBD1 aligns across 9 bases. V was clipped by 0 bases and J by 11 bases; unmatched bases: 8. In germline, CDR1 is MNHEY, CDR2 SVGEGT. The CDR3 length is 15 residues. The CDR3: CASSYSGTGTGAQHF. As DNA, the CDR3 is TGTGCCAGCAGTTACTCTGGGACAGGGACTGGGGCCCAGCATTTT.

The chain links TRBV5-6 to TRBJ1-5, with 9 nucleotides matching TRBD1. CDR1 and CDR2 (germline): SGHDT, YYEEEE. The CDR3 sequence is 17 residues long. V was clipped by 4 bases and J by 0 bases; unmatched bases: 8. DNA for the CDR3: TGTGCCAGCAGCCACAGGGGGCGCCGGAATAGCAATCAGCCCCAGCATTTT. Translation: CASSHRGRRNSNQPQHF. The full variable domain, in which reference TRBV5-6 and TRBJ1-5 provide the parts outside the CDR3, is DAGVTQSPTHLIKTRGQQVTLRCSPKSGHDTVSWYQQALGQGPQFIFQYYEEEERQRGNFPDRFSGHQFPNYSSELNVNALLLGDSALYLCASSHRGRRNSNQPQHFGDGTRLSIL.

This clone was seen a few times. This rearrangement joins TRBV18 to TRBJ1-1, with D possibly TRBD1 on 6 matching bases. V shed 4 bases and J shed 6 bases, with 12 bases lying between them. Germline CDR1 KGHSH, CDR2 LQKENI. The CDR3 spans 13 residues. CDR3 amino acids: CASSQGVGAEAFF. DNA for the CDR3: TGTGCCAGCTCACAGGGGGTCGGCGCTGAAGCTTTCTTT.

This clone was recorded once. The chain has TRBV5-5 and TRBJ2-2, with D unclear. Germline V lookup: CDR1 SGHKS, CDR2 YYEKEE (reference sequence). This CDR3 comprises 15 residues. V lost 2 bases and J lost 0, with 8 bases in between. CDR3 sequence (DNA): TGTGCCAGCAGCTTAAGCGCCGCGAACACCGGGGAGCTGTTTTTT. It yields the protein CASSLSAANTGELFF.

V is TRBV3-1 (or the pseudogene TRBV3-2) and J is TRBJ1-5, with no clear D. CDR1 is LGHDT, CDR2 YNNKEL, per germline (reference sequence). This CDR3 is built from 13 residues. Between the trimmed V and J ends, which lost 4 bases and 3 bases, there was a span of 7 bases. The CDR3 region is CASSPALNQPQHF. CDR3 bases: TGTGCCAGCAGCCCCGCACTCAATCAGCCCCAGCATTTT.

The chain is built from TRBV5-6 and TRBJ2-1; 10 bases are shared with TRBD1. After removal of 4 bases from V and 7 bases from J, the junction contained 8 bases not matched to a gene. The CDR3 is 15 amino acids. Per the germline V gene, CDR1 is SGHDT and CDR2 is YYEEEE. The CDR3 DNA is TGTGCCAGCAGCAAAACGGGACAGGGGTGGAATGAGCAGTTCTTC. It yields the protein CASSKTGQGWNEQFF.

V usage is TRBV24-1 and J usage is TRBJ1-2; no definite D call. Germline loops: CDR1 KGHDR, CDR2 SFDVKD. With 4 bases removed from V and 4 bases from J, the gap between germline ends came to 9 bases. The CDR3 loop spans 13 amino acids. The CDR3 region is CATSESNSYGYTF. The CDR3 DNA reads TGTGCCACCAGTGAAAGCAACAGCTATGGCTACACCTTC.

The count of this clone is one. This CDR3 reads CASSVAGGAGLLNYGYTF. The CDR3 nucleotides read TGTGCCAGCAGCGTTGCAGGGGGCGCAGGCCTCCTCAACTATGGCTACACCTTC. The V gene is TRBV9, the J gene TRBJ1-2; 8 nucleotides line up with TRBD1. Germline-derived CDR1 and CDR2 are SGDLS and YYNGEE. Germline trimming cut 2 bases from V and 2 bases from J; bases unmatched to any gene: 14. This CDR3 region has 18 residues.